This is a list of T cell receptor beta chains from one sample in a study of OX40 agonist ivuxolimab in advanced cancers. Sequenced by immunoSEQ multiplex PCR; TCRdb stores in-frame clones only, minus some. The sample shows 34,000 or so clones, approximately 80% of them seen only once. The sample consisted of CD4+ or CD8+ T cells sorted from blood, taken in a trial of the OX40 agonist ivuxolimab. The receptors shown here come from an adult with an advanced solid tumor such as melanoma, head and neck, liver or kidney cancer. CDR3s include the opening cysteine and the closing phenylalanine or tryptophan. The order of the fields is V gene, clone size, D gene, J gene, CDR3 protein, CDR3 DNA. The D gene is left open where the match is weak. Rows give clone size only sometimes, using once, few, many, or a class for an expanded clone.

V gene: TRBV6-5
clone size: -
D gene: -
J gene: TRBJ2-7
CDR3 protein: CASSYSSSSYEQYF
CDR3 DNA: TGTGCCAGCAGTTATTCGTCTAGCTCCTACGAGCAGTACTTC

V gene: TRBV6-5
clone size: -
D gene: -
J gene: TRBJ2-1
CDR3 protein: CASSYSEMRNEQFF
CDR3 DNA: TGTGCCAGCAGTTACTCGGAGATGCGAAATGAGCAGTTCTTC

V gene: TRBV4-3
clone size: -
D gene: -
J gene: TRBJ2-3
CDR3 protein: CASSPATSTDTQYF
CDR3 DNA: TGCGCCAGCAGCCCCGCCACTAGCACAGATACGCAGTATTTT

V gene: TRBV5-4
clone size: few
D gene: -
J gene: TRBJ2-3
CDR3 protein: CASSRDAFTDTQYF
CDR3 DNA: TGTGCCAGCAGCAGAGACGCCTTCACAGATACGCAGTATTTT

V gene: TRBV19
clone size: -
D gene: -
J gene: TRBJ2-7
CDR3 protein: CASNSDSYEQYF
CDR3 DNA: TGTGCCAGTAACAGCGACTCCTACGAGCAGTACTTC

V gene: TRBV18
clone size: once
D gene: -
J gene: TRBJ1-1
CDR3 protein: CASSPFYGTSEAFF
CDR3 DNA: TGTGCCAGCTCACCTTTCTACGGGACAAGCGAAGCTTTCTTT

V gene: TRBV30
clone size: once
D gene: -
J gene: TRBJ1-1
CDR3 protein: CAWSAQGQTEAFF
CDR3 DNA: TGTGCCTGGAGTGCACAGGGTCAAACTGAAGCTTTCTTT

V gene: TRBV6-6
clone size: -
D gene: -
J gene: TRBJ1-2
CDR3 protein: CASVNGGTNYGYTF
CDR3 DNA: TGTGCCAGCGTGAACGGGGGAACCAACTATGGCTACACCTTC

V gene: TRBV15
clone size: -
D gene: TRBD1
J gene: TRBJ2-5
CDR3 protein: CATSRDRGRGETQYF
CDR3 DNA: TGTGCCACCAGCCGAGACAGGGGGCGGGGAGAGACCCAGTACTTC

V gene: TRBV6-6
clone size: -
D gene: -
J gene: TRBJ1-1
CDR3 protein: CASSLWGRVNTEAFF
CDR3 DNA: TGTGCCAGCAGTTTATGGGGCAGGGTGAACACTGAAGCTTTCTTT

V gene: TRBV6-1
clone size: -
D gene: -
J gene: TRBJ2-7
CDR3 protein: CASSSGPGFPYEQYF
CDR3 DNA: TGTGCCAGCAGCTCGGGACCTGGCTTTCCCTACGAGCAGTACTTC

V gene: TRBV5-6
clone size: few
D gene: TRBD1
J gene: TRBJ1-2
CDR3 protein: CASSWTGGGDYGYTF
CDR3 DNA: TGTGCCAGCAGCTGGACAGGGGGCGGTGACTATGGCTACACCTTC

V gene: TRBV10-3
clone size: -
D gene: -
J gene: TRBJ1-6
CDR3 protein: CAISERAGSYNSPLHF
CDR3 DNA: TGTGCCATCAGTGAGCGGGCAGGCTCCTATAATTCACCCCTCCACTTT

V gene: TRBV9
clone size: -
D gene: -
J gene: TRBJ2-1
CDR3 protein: CASGVTVNEQFF
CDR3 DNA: TGTGCCAGCGGCGTAACAGTCAATGAGCAGTTCTTC

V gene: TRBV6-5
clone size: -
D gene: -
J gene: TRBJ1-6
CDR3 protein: CASSYDGRVSPLHF
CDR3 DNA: TGTGCCAGCAGTTACGACGGACGGGTTTCACCCCTCCACTTT

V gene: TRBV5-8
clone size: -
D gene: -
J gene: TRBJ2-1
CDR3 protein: CASSPLKTNEQFF
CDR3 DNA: TGTGCCAGCAGCCCTCTCAAGACGAATGAGCAGTTCTTC

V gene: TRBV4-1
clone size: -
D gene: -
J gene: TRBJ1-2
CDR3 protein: CASSPGHGTNYGYTF
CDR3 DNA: TGCGCCAGCAGCCCAGGACACGGAACTAACTATGGCTACACCTTC

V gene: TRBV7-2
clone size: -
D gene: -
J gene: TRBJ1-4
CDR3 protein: CASSLDGVRANEKLFF
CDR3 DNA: TGTGCCAGCAGCTTAGATGGGGTCCGGGCCAATGAAAAACTGTTTTTT

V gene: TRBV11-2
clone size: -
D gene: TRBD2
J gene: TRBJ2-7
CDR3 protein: CASSSQSGRTYEQYF
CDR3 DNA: TGTGCCAGCAGCTCCCAAAGCGGGAGGACCTACGAGCAGTACTTC

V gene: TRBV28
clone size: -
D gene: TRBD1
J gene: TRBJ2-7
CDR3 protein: CASSLAGTGVSNEQYF
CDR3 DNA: TGTGCCAGCAGTTTGGCCGGGACAGGGGTAAGCAACGAGCAGTACTTC

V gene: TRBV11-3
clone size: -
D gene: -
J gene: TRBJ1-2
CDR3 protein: CASSLEGDNGETDYGYTF
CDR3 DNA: TGTGCCAGCAGCTTAGAAGGTGATAACGGGGAGACCGACTATGGCTACACCTTC

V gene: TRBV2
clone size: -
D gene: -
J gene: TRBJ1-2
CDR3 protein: CASSEEKRGRRYGYTF
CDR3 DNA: TGTGCCAGCAGTGAAGAGAAGCGGGGAAGGAGGTATGGCTACACCTTC

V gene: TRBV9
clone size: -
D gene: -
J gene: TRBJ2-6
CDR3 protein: CASSVALTNSGANVLTF
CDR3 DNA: TGTGCCAGCAGCGTAGCTCTCACCAACTCTGGGGCCAACGTCCTGACTTTC

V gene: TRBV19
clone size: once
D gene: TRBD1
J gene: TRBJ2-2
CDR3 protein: CASSIVFGTGNTGELFF
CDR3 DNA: TGTGCCAGTAGTATCGTCTTCGGGACAGGGAACACCGGGGAGCTGTTTTTT

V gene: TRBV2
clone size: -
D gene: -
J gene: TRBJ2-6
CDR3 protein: CASSALRIRGSSGANVLTF
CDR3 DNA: TGTGCCAGCAGCGCCCTTCGAATACGGGGTTCCTCTGGGGCCAACGTCCTGACTTTC

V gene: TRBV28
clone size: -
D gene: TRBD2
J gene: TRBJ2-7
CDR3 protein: CASRPQLAGGTYEQYF
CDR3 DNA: TGTGCCAGCCGTCCCCAACTAGCGGGAGGTACCTACGAGCAGTACTTC

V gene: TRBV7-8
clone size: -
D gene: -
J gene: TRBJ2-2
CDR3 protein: CASSFLGRTEAGELFF
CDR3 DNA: TGTGCCAGCAGCTTTCTAGGCAGGACTGAGGCCGGGGAGCTGTTTTTT

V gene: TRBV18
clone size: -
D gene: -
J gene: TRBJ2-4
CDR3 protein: CASSPTRNDKNIQYF
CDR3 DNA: TGTGCCAGCTCGCCGACACGGAATGACAAAAACATTCAGTACTTC

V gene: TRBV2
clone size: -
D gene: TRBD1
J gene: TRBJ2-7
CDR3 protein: CASRKPGQGVYEQYF
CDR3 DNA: TGTGCCAGCAGAAAACCGGGACAGGGGGTCTACGAGCAGTACTTC

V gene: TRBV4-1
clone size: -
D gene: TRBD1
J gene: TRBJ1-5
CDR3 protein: CASSQDRRQGAYSGNQPQHF
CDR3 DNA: TGCGCCAGCAGCCAAGATCGGCGACAGGGGGCGTATTCGGGCAATCAGCCCCAGCATTTT

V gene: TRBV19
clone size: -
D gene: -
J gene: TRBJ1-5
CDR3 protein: CASTQRGGGGQPQHF
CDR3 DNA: TGTGCCAGTACCCAAAGAGGTGGCGGGGGTCAGCCCCAGCATTTT

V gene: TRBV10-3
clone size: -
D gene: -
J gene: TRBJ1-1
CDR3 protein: CAISVGGATEAFF
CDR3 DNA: TGTGCCATCAGTGTCGGAGGGGCGACTGAAGCTTTCTTT

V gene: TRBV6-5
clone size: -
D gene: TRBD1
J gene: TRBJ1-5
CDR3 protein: CASRRQGNSNQPQHF
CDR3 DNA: TGTGCCAGCAGGCGACAGGGGAATAGCAATCAGCCCCAGCATTTT

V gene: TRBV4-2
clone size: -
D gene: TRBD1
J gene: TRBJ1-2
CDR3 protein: CASSHLQGLRGYGYTF
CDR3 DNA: TGTGCCAGCAGCCATCTACAGGGGCTCCGAGGCTATGGCTACACCTTC

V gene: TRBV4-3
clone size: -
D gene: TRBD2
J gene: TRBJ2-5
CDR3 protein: CASSQVLAVFETQYF
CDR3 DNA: TGCGCCAGCAGCCAAGTACTAGCGGTATTCGAGACCCAGTACTTC

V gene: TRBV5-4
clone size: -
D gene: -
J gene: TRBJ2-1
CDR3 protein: CASSLQSRNEQFF
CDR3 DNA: TGTGCCAGCAGCTTACAGAGTCGGAATGAGCAGTTCTTC

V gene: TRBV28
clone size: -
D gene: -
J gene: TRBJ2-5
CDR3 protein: CASSQGLETQYF
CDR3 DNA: TGTGCCAGCAGCCAGGGGCTAGAGACCCAGTACTTC

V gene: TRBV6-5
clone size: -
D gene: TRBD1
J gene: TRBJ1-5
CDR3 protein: CASSTGQAGQPQHF
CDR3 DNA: TGTGCCAGCAGTACAGGACAGGCAGGCCAGCCCCAGCATTTT

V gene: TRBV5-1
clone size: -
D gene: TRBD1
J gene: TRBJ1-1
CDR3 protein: CASKGQGVSNTEAFF
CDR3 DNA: TGCGCCAGCAAGGGACAGGGAGTTTCGAACACTGAAGCTTTCTTT

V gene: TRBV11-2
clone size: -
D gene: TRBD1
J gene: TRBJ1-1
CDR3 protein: CASSSEPTGINTEAFF
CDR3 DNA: TGTGCCAGCAGCTCTGAGCCGACAGGGATTAACACTGAAGCTTTCTTT

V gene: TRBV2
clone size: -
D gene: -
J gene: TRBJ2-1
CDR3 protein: CASIAGALTYNEQFF
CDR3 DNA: TGTGCCAGCATCGCGGGGGCCCTTACGTACAATGAGCAGTTCTTC

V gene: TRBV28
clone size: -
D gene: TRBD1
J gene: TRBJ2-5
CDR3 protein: CASSTRDSTETQYF
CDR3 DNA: TGTGCCAGCAGTACCCGGGACAGTACTGAGACCCAGTACTTC

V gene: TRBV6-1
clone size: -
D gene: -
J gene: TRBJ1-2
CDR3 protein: CASSGRHIYGYTF
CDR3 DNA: TGTGCCAGCAGTGGTCGGCACATCTATGGCTACACCTTC

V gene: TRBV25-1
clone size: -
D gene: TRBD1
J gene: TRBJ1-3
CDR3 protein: CASSEAGTGGNTIYF
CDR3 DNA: TGTGCCAGCAGTGAAGCCGGGACAGGGGGAAACACCATATATTTT

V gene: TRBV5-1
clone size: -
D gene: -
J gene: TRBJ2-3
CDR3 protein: CASRLTLSTDTQYF
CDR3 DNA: TGCGCCAGCAGACTTACTTTAAGCACAGATACGCAGTATTTT

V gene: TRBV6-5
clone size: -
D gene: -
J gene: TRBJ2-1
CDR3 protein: CASSYSLREQFF
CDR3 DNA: TGTGCCAGCAGTTACTCTTTAAGGGAGCAGTTCTTC

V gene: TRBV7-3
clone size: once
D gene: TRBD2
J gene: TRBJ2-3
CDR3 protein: CASSSSGDTQYF
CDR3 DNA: TGTGCCAGCAGCTCTAGCGGGGATACGCAGTATTTT

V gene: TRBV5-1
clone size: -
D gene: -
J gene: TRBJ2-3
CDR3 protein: CASSSPTGDPSTDTQYF
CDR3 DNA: TGCGCCAGCAGCTCCCCGACAGGTGACCCTAGCACAGATACGCAGTATTTT

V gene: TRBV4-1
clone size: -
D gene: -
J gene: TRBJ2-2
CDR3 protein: CASSQVDLGLTTGELFF
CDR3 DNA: TGCGCCAGCAGCCAAGTTGACCTCGGACTGACTACCGGGGAGCTGTTTTTT

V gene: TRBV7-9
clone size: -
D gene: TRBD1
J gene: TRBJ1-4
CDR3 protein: CASSPWTGEDEKLFF
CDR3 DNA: TGTGCCAGCAGCCCCTGGACAGGGGAGGACGAAAAACTGTTTTTT

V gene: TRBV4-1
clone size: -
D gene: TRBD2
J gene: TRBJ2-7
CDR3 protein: CASSQSLTSGGFYEQYF
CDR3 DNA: TGCGCCAGCAGCCAATCCCTGACTAGCGGGGGCTTCTACGAGCAGTACTTC

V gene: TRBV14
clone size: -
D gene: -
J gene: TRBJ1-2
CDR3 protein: CASSSDRNYGYTF
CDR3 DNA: TGTGCCAGCAGTTCAGACAGGAACTATGGCTACACCTTC

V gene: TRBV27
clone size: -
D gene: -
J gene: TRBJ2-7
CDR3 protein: CASSLRGGEQYF
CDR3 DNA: TGTGCCAGCAGTTTAAGGGGGGGCGAGCAGTACTTC

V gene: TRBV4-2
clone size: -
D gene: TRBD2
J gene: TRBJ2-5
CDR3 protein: CASSERGGPGETQYF
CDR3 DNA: TGTGCCAGCAGCGAGCGGGGGGGCCCGGGAGAGACCCAGTACTTC

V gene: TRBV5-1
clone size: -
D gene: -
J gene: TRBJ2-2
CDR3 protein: CASSLLQTGELFF
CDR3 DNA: TGCGCCAGCAGCTTGTTGCAGACCGGGGAGCTGTTTTTT